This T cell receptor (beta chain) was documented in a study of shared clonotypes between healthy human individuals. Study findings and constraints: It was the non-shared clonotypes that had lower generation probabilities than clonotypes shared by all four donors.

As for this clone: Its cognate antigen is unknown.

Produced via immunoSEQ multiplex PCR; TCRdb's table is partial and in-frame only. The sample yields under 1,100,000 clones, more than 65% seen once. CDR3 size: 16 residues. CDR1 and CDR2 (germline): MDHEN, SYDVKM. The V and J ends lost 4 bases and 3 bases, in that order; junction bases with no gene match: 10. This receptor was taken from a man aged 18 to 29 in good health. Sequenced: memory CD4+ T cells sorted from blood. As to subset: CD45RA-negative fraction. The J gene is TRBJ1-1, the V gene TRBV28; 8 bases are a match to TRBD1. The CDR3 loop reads CASSSLDRERDTEAFF. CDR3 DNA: TGTGCCAGCAGTTCCCTGGACAGGGAGAGGGACACTGAAGCTTTCTTT.